The rows below give T cell receptor beta chains drawn from one sample of a study of beta chain features in type 1 diabetes. The assay was immunoSEQ multiplex PCR, and TCRdb's table has in-frame clones only and misses some. The sample consists of 250,000 to 350,000 clones, around 15% of them appearing once. Sequencing was performed on central memory CD4+ T cells from blood. The receptors here all came from a man aged 30 to 39 in good health. The CDR3 runs from the conserved cysteine through the conserved F or W. D genes are given only for firm matches. A row's size may be missing; if present it is once, few, many or a size class.

CDR3 length	D gene	V gene	clone size	J gene	CDR3 protein	CDR3 DNA
13	.	TRBV5-1	.	TRBJ2-1	CASSFGALNEQFF	TGCGCCAGCAGCTTTGGGGCGCTGAATGAGCAGTTCTTC
16	.	TRBV18	few	TRBJ1-6	CASSPWGPGAGSPLHF	TGTGCCAGCTCACCATGGGGTCCGGGAGCGGGGTCACCCCTCCACTTT
13	TRBD1	TRBV7-2	few	TRBJ1-2	CASSQGANYGYTF	TGTGCCAGCAGCCAGGGGGCTAACTATGGCTACACCTTC
15	.	TRBV2	.	TRBJ1-2	CASSYNRISNYGYTF	TGTGCCAGCAGTTATAACAGGATTTCTAACTATGGCTACACCTTC
15	.	TRBV6-6	.	TRBJ2-3	CASRLQDTSTDTQYF	TGTGCCAGCCGCCTCCAGGACACATCCACAGATACGCAGTATTTT
20	TRBD2	TRBV4-3	many	TRBJ2-1	CASSQEITTSGRLSYNEQFF	TGCGCCAGCAGCCAAGAGATCACGACTAGCGGGAGGTTATCCTACAATGAGCAGTTCTTC
14	.	TRBV5-5	.	TRBJ2-3	CASRPQFGTDTQYF	TGTGCCAGCAGGCCCCAATTCGGAACAGATACGCAGTATTTT
14	.	TRBV6-5	.	TRBJ2-5	CASSTPRAKETQYF	TGTGCCAGCAGTACCCCCAGGGCCAAGGAGACCCAGTACTTC
15	.	TRBV9	.	TRBJ2-7	CASSPRGSENYEQYF	TGTGCCAGCAGCCCCAGAGGGTCAGAAAACTACGAGCAGTACTTC
18	.	TRBV21-1	.	TRBJ2-4	CASSPPWGGAGTKNIQYF	TGTGCCAGCAGCCCCCCGTGGGGGGGGGCAGGAACCAAAAACATTCAGTACTTC
16	TRBD2	TRBV5-4	.	TRBJ2-1	CASSPTSGSFYNEQFF	TGTGCCAGCAGCCCCACTAGCGGGAGTTTCTACAATGAGCAGTTCTTC
15	TRBD2	TRBV6-5	few	TRBJ2-2	CASSNSGRGTGELFF	TGTGCCAGCAGTAATAGCGGGAGGGGCACCGGGGAGCTGTTTTTT
14	.	TRBV6-1	few	TRBJ1-2	CASSDSGQGYGYTF	TGTGCCAGCAGTGACTCTGGGCAGGGATATGGCTACACCTTC
12	.	TRBV18	.	TRBJ2-3	CATSSSTDTQYF	TGTGCCACCAGTTCTAGCACAGATACGCAGTATTTT
15	TRBD2	TRBV7-2	once	TRBJ2-7	CASSLLRGGIYEQYF	TGTGCCAGCAGCTTACTGCGCGGGGGGATCTACGAGCAGTACTTC
14	.	TRBV5-6	.	TRBJ2-2	CASSFEVHLGELFF	TGTGCCAGCAGCTTCGAGGTCCACCTCGGGGAGCTGTTTTTT